Following are 12 T cell receptor beta chains from one sample sequenced in a study of blood T cell repertoires in COVID-19. The assay was immunoSEQ multiplex PCR, and TCRdb's table has in-frame clones only and misses some. The sample lists some 280,000 clones; 85% were seen once. The sequenced sample was peripheral blood. The receptors stem from a woman aged 50 to 60 with active or convalescent COVID-19.

The V gene is TRBV2, the J gene TRBJ2-1; 9 bases line up with TRBD2. This CDR3 contains 16 residues. J gave up 9 bases and V 0 bases, and 9 bases lay outside the gene matches. The germline V gene encodes CDR1 SNHLY and CDR2 FYNNEI. This CDR3 reads CASSEAPSGIGGEQFF. CDR3 sequence (DNA): TGTGCCAGCAGTGAAGCACCTAGCGGGATAGGTGGTGAGCAGTTCTTC.

The genes are TRBV7-2 and TRBJ1-5; D is ambiguous. The CDR3 runs to 15 residues. With 6 bases removed from V and 6 bases from J, the gap between germline ends came to 18 bases. The germline gives CDR1 SGHTA, CDR2 FQGNSA. Here the CDR3 DNA reads TGTGCCAGCAGTTATAAGCGGGCGTATAGTCAGCCCCAGCATTTT. It is translated as CASSYKRAYSQPQHF.

This clone was recorded a few times. The chain links TRBV5-1 to TRBJ1-6; D not certain. Per germline, CDR1 SGHRS and CDR2 YFSETQ. V was shortened by 1 base and J by 5 bases, with 13 bases between the two germline ends. The length of the CDR3 is 16 residues. CDR3 protein: CASSLLKAVDNSPLHF. The CDR3 bases are TGCGCCAGCAGCTTGTTAAAAGCCGTCGATAATTCACCCCTCCACTTT.

This chain links TRBV7-3 with TRBJ2-3; D not certain. Germline CDR1 reads SGHTA; CDR2 reads FQGTGA. This CDR3 comprises 14 residues. V lost 1 base, J lost 1 base, and 6 bases lay in between. Written as DNA, the CDR3 is TGTGCCAGCAGCTTAATCCAGGGCACAGATACGCAGTATTTT. Its translation: CASSLIQGTDTQYF.

This sequence joins TRBV7-2 and TRBJ2-1, with TRBD1 matching 8 bases. CDR3 length equals 14 residues. Germline-derived CDR1 and CDR2 are SGHTA and FQGNSA. V shed 2 bases, J shed 8 bases, and the junction held 5 bases outside the gene matches. CDR3 in DNA: TGTGCCAGCAGCTTATTGGACAGGGAACATGAGCAGTTCTTC. Translating gives CASSLLDREHEQFF.

The chain uses TRBV28 and TRBJ1-1; unclear D gene. Germline CDR1 and CDR2: MDHEN and SYDVKM. This CDR3 spans 13 amino acids. Between the trimmed V and J ends, which lost 5 bases and 7 bases, there was a span of 14 bases. Here the CDR3 DNA reads TGTGCCAGCAGTCCGTCTGGTCGGAGTGAAGCTTTCTTT. It is translated as CASSPSGRSEAFF. The full variable domain, completed using reference TRBV28 and TRBJ1-1, is DVKVTQSSRYLVKRTGEKVFLECVQDMDHENMFWYRQDPGLGLRLIYFSYDVKMKEKGDIPEGYSVSREKKERFSLILESASTNQTSMYLCASSPSGRSEAFFGQGTRLTVV.

This chain uses TRBV19 with TRBJ2-2; TRBD2 matches 7 bases. Germline CDR1 is LNHDA and CDR2 is SQIVND (reference sequence). V shed 5 bases, J shed 4 bases, and the junction held 4 bases outside the gene matches. The CDR3 loop spans 14 amino acids. Here the CDR3 reads CASSFPGGTGELFF. CDR3 nucleotides: TGTGCCAGTAGTTTTCCGGGGGGCACCGGGGAGCTGTTTTTT.

The chain links TRBV3-1 (or the pseudogene TRBV3-2) to TRBJ1-1, with D perhaps TRBD1 (5 bases). This CDR3 is built from 15 residues. Between the trimmed V and J ends, which lost 1 base and 1 base, there was a span of 10 bases. Germline V gene data show CDR1 as LGHDT and CDR2 as YNNKEL (reference sequence). For the CDR3, the DNA is TGTGCCAGCAGCCAAGCCAGGGCCCCGAACACTGAAGCTTTCTTT. It translates to CASSQARAPNTEAFF.

The genes are TRBV18 and TRBJ1-4, with 9 bases fitting TRBD1. The CDR3 has 15 residues. Per the germline V gene, CDR1 is KGHSH and CDR2 is LQKENI. J was trimmed by 10 bases and V by 5 bases; bases with no gene match: 11. The CDR3 DNA is TGTGCCAGCTCAGCAGGGACAGGGTCAGACGTAAAACTGTTTTTT. Protein product: CASSAGTGSDVKLFF.

The V and J genes are TRBV6-5 and TRBJ1-4; D ambiguous. V lost 6 bases, J lost 8 bases, and 16 bases lay in between. Germline CDR1 reads MNHEY; CDR2 reads SVGAGI. CDR3 size: 14 residues. CDR3 nucleotides: TGTGCCAGCAGACCGGGGTGGGTACGGGAAAAACTGTTTTTT. This translates into CASRPGWVREKLFF.

The chain has TRBV11-1 and TRBJ2-7, with a tentative D call TRBD2 (5 bases). V lost 6 bases, J lost 0 bases, and 15 bases lay in between. Germline V lookup: CDR1 SGHAT, CDR2 FQDESV (reference sequence). CDR3 length: 15 amino acids. CDR3 region: CASSGSRVRSYEQYF. In DNA form, the CDR3 reads TGTGCCAGCAGTGGTTCGCGGGTCCGCTCCTACGAGCAGTACTTC.

V gene TRBV16 combines with J gene TRBJ1-5; 9 positions match TRBD1. Trimming took 3 bases from V and 3 from J; bases not matched to a gene: 6. The germline V gene has CDR1 KGHSY and CDR2 FQNENV. The CDR3 covers 16 residues. CDR3 DNA sequence: TGTGCCAGCAGCCATTCGGACAGGGGAAACAATCAGCCCCAGCATTTT. Translated: CASSHSDRGNNQPQHF.